These 10 T cell receptor beta chains share one sample of origin, sequenced in a study of control samples from healthy donors and cancer patients. Generated by immunoSEQ multiplex PCR, the TCRdb table keeps only in-frame clones and is missing some. This table holds 130,000 or so clones, roughly 89% found once. The sequenced sample consisted of blood. The receptors originated from a man between 18 and 35 years old in good health.

CDR3 coding DNA: TGTGCCAGCAGGGGGATCGCACAGTACTACGAGCAGTACTTC. It is translated as CASRGIAQYYEQYF. V is TRBV6-5 and J is TRBJ2-7; D gene uncertain. V was trimmed by 6 bases and J by 3 bases, leaving 15 bases between them. CDR1 is MNHEY and CDR2 is SVGAGI in the germline V gene. This CDR3 is 14 amino acids long.

This chain links TRBV25-1 with TRBJ2-2, with 13 bases lining up with TRBD2. CDR1 is MGHDK, CDR2 SYGVNS, per germline. The trim removed 4 bases at V and 6 bases at J, leaving 2 bases unmatched. The CDR3 loop spans 15 amino acids. The CDR3 DNA follows: TGTGCCAGCAGTGGGACTAGCGGGGGTGCCGGGGAGCTGTTTTTT. This sequence encodes CASSGTSGGAGELFF.

V gene TRBV6-1 combines with J gene TRBJ1-5; D remains ambiguous. CDR1 is MNHNS and CDR2 is SASEGT in the germline V gene. Trimming removed 0 bases from V and 4 bases from J, with 10 bases in between. CDR3 size: 15 residues. The CDR3 reads CASSEAGKGNQPQHF. CDR3 DNA: TGTGCCAGCAGTGAAGCGGGGAAGGGAAATCAGCCCCAGCATTTT.

The chain links TRBV19 to TRBJ1-2, with D unresolved. Germline V lookup: CDR1 LNHDA, CDR2 SQIVND (reference sequence). V lost 3 bases and J lost 8, with 10 bases in between. The CDR3 consists of 12 residues. For the CDR3, the DNA is TGTGCCAGTAGTATTTCCCGTTGGGGCTACACCTTC. This codes for CASSISRWGYTF.

The rearrangement uses TRBV9 and TRBJ1-5, with 10 bases that match TRBD1. CDR1 SGDLS and CDR2 YYNGEE come from the germline V gene. CDR3 length equals 17 residues. V lost 2 bases, J lost 1 base, and 6 bases stayed unmatched. CDR3 sequence: CASSVQTGGKSNQPQHF. The CDR3 DNA is TGTGCCAGCAGCGTTCAGACAGGGGGCAAGAGCAATCAGCCCCAGCATTTT.

Only one count was recorded for this clone. This chain joins TRBV12-5 and TRBJ2-7; either TRBD1 or TRBD2 may supply D (5 bases each). The CDR3 sequence is 14 residues long. Germline values: CDR1 LGHNT, CDR2 FRNRAP. V was cut by 3 bases and J by 5 bases, with 14 bases left in between. The CDR3 is CASGLGTWVHEQYF. The CDR3 DNA reads TGTGCTAGTGGTTTAGGGACGTGGGTGCACGAGCAGTACTTC.

The V and J genes are TRBV21-1 and TRBJ1-5. TRBV21-1 is marked as a pseudogene. CDR3 length: 16 amino acids. The CDR3 nucleotides are TGTGCCAGCAGCAATAAGAAAGGAGAAAGCAATCAGCCCCAGCATTTT. This codes for CASSNKKGESNQPQHF.

The V gene is TRBV3-1 (or the pseudogene TRBV3-2), the J gene TRBJ2-1; possibly TRBD2 for D (6 bases). The length of the CDR3 is 15 residues. Per the germline V gene, CDR1 is LGHDT and CDR2 is YNNKEL (reference sequence). Trimming removed 4 bases at V and 4 bases at J, with 14 bases between. The CDR3 nucleotides read TGTGCCAGCAGCCCTGATCAGCTAGCGTACAATGAGCAGTTCTTC. Translated: CASSPDQLAYNEQFF.

This chain joins TRBV5-1 and TRBJ1-2; no clear D. CDR1 and CDR2 from the germline V gene are SGHRS and YFSETQ. V lost 0 bases, J lost 4 bases, and 10 bases lay in between. The CDR3 runs 14 residues. CDR3: CASSLGQDVYGYTF. DNA of the CDR3: TGCGCCAGCAGCTTGGGTCAGGATGTCTATGGCTACACCTTC.

This clone has just a few counts. The chain links TRBV19 to TRBJ1-5, with D uncertain. The CDR3 consists of 12 residues. V was trimmed by 3 bases and J by 4 bases, leaving 4 bases between them. The germline V gene has CDR1 LNHDA and CDR2 SQIVND (reference sequence). The CDR3 is CASSIGNQPQHF. The CDR3 nucleotides read TGTGCCAGTAGTATTGGGAATCAGCCCCAGCATTTT.